Following are 5 T cell receptor beta chains from one sample sequenced in a study of T-cell reconstitution after alpha-beta-depleted transplantation in children. The TCRbeta library incorporated unique molecular identifiers. TCRdb ran MiXCR on the PCR reads and lists one entry per CDR3 protein. The sample yields about 500,000 distinct CDR3 sequences, over 25% seen once. The material was PBMCs from the stem cell graft donor, obtained from the stem cell graft. These receptors were collected from a human donor who donated a stem cell graft to a child with aplastic anemia.

This clonotype was detected a few times. CDR3 coding DNA: TGCGCCAGCAGCTGGGACAGGGGAGACACCATATATTTT. Its protein is CASSWDRGDTIYF. V gene TRBV5-1 combines with J gene TRBJ1-3; TRBD1 matches 10 bases. The CDR3 totals 13 residues. V was clipped by 3 bases and J by 8 bases; unmatched bases: 2. Germline V gives CDR1 SGHRS, CDR2 YFSETQ.

This rearrangement joins TRBV24-1 to TRBJ1-1, with a tentative D call TRBD1 (6 bases). Germline V CDR1 and CDR2: KGHDR, SFDVKD. This CDR3 has 13 amino acids. V lost 8 bases, J lost 2 bases, and 11 bases lay in between. Here the CDR3 DNA reads TGTGCCACCAAAGGACAGACTAACACTGAAGCTTTCTTT. Translation: CATKGQTNTEAFF.

In DNA form, the CDR3 reads TGTGCCAGCAGCCAATTTTGTATTGACAGGGGCGTTCAGAGCTCCTACGAGCAGTACGTA. Residues: CASSQFCIDRGVQSSYEQYV. The chain combines TRBV3-1 with TRBJ2-7; 8 bases match TRBD1. CDR1 is LGHDT and CDR2 is YNNKEL in the germline V gene (reference sequence). The CDR3 is 20 residues long.

This clonotype was seen a handful of times. The DNA for the CDR3 is TGCGCCAGCAGCCAAGATCCGGGTGCGGCGCAGCCCCAGCATTTT. Encoded protein: CASSQDPGAAQPQHF. The chain has TRBV4-3 and TRBJ1-5; D ambiguous. This CDR3 has 15 residues. Trimming left V 0 bases short and J 7 bases short, with 13 bases between. CDR1 is LGHNA, CDR2 YSLEER, per germline.

With regard to this clonotype: One junction end disagrees with the germline gene, perhaps due to a read error. This sequence joins TRBV18 and TRBJ2-4, with 9 bases that match TRBD1. The germline gives CDR1 KGHSH, CDR2 LQKENI. The CDR3 length is 15 residues. CDR3 DNA: TGTGCCAGCACACCAAGACAGGGGGGAGAAAACATTCAGTACTTC. Protein: CASTPRQGGENIQYF.